Presented here are 31 T cell receptor beta chains from one specimen sequenced in a study of blood T cell repertoires in COVID-19. Profiling relied on immunoSEQ multiplex PCR, and the TCRdb table lists in-frame clones only, not all of them. The sample records 250,000 to 350,000 clones, about nine tenths being singletons. The sequenced sample was peripheral blood. These receptors were taken from a man younger than 35 with active or convalescent COVID-19.

The chain employs TRBV4-3 and TRBJ2-2, with 9 bases aligning to TRBD2. This CDR3 spans 16 amino acids. The germline V gene has CDR1 LGHNA and CDR2 YSLEER. Trimming took 4 bases from V and 2 from J; bases not matched to a gene: 5. The CDR3 reads CASSPPAGGNTGELFF. DNA of the CDR3: TGCGCCAGCAGCCCCCCAGCGGGGGGAAACACCGGGGAGCTGTTTTTT.

The chain has TRBV10-3 and TRBJ2-1; 9 bases are a match to TRBD2. Germline V gives CDR1 ENHRY, CDR2 SYGVKD. The CDR3 runs to 19 residues. Unmatched junction bases numbered 12, after V lost 3 bases and J lost 0 bases. CDR3 loop: CAISDPPSSGVNSYNEQFF. The CDR3, as DNA: TGTGCCATCAGTGACCCTCCTTCTAGCGGGGTTAACTCCTACAATGAGCAGTTCTTC.

This clone has a single count. The chain has TRBV4-2 and TRBJ2-7; TRBD2 aligns across 10 bases. The ends lost 0 bases at V and 3 bases at J; junction bases unmatched: 8. This CDR3 spans 17 amino acids. Germline CDR1 LGHNA, CDR2 YNFKEQ. This CDR3 reads CASSQDRGTSVNYEQYF. The DNA for the CDR3 is TGTGCCAGCAGCCAAGATAGGGGGACTAGCGTCAACTACGAGCAGTACTTC.

J is TRBJ1-6 and V is TRBV27, with D possibly being TRBD1 (6 bases). This CDR3 has 13 residues. V was clipped by 6 bases and J by 9 bases, with 12 bases between them. Germline CDR1 reads MNHEY; CDR2 reads SMNVEV (reference sequence). The CDR3 sequence is CASRPTGISPLHF. DNA for the CDR3: TGTGCCAGCAGACCGACAGGAATTTCACCCCTCCACTTT.

CDR3 sequence reads: CASSYRGTQYF. CDR3 nucleotide sequence: TGTGCCAGCAGTTATAGAGGTACGCAGTATTTT. The chain is built from TRBV27 and TRBJ2-3; D gene ambiguous. Germline V gene sequence: CDR1 MNHEY, CDR2 SMNVEV (reference sequence). Trimming took 4 bases from V and 8 from J, leaving 7 bases between them. This CDR3 has 11 residues.

V and J are TRBV29-1 and TRBJ2-7; TRBD2 aligns across 16 bases. The ends lost 6 bases at V and 2 bases at J; junction bases unmatched: 4. The CDR3 extends over 15 amino acids. Germline CDR1 is SQVTM and CDR2 is ANQGSEA. The CDR3 loop is CSVGTSGRGAYEQYF. The DNA for the CDR3 is TGCAGCGTCGGGACTAGCGGGAGGGGAGCCTACGAGCAGTACTTC.

This clone has only one observation. The J gene is TRBJ2-2, the V gene TRBV3-1 (or the pseudogene TRBV3-2); the match to TRBD2 covers 7 bases. The CDR3 spans 16 residues. J gave up 3 bases and V 3 bases, and 7 bases lay outside the gene matches. Germline loops: CDR1 LGHDT, CDR2 YNNKEL (reference sequence). The CDR3, as DNA: TGTGCCAGCAGCCAGTTAGCGGGTTACCACACCGGGGAGCTGTTTTTT. As protein: CASSQLAGYHTGELFF.

This rearrangement joins TRBV2 to TRBJ1-5; D is unclear. V lost 6 bases to trimming and J lost 4 bases, with 19 bases between them. Germline V gene data show CDR1 as SNHLY and CDR2 as FYNNEI. The CDR3 totals 16 residues. CDR3 DNA: TGTGCCAGCAGCCGGGGTTCGGACTCTGTTAATCAGCCCCAGCATTTT. It translates to CASSRGSDSVNQPQHF.

The rearrangement joins TRBV27 to TRBJ1-2; 7 nucleotides align to TRBD1. The V gene's germline CDR1 is MNHEY and CDR2 SMNVEV (reference sequence). The CDR3 is 12 amino acids. The trim removed 5 bases at V and 6 bases at J, leaving 3 bases unmatched. The CDR3 reads CASSPQGHGYTF. For the CDR3, the DNA is TGTGCCAGCAGTCCACAGGGGCATGGCTACACCTTC.

This chain uses TRBV11-2 with TRBJ1-1, with 10 nucleotides matching TRBD1. The length of the CDR3 is 14 residues. J lost 10 bases, V lost 4 bases, and 9 bases had no gene match. Germline CDR1 is SGHAT and CDR2 is FQNNGV. The CDR3 coding sequence is TGTGCCAGCAGCTCGGGACAGGGGTTGTACGGAGCTTTCTTT. Amino acid sequence: CASSSGQGLYGAFF.

This clone was recorded once. The sample has other DNA sequences that encode this CDR3 too. V gene TRBV5-1 combines with J gene TRBJ1-2; D uncertain. This CDR3 has 12 residues. Germline CDR1 is SGHRS and CDR2 is YFSETQ. Trimming took 4 bases from V and 2 from J, leaving 6 bases between them. The CDR3 loop reads CASSGSNYGYTF. The DNA of the CDR3 is TGCGCCAGCAGCGGCTCCAACTATGGCTACACCTTC.

This chain links TRBV28 with TRBJ2-7; TRBD2 aligns across 11 bases. This CDR3 contains 15 residues. The germline V gene encodes CDR1 MDHEN and CDR2 SYDVKM. V lost 6 bases and J lost 1; bases outside the gene matches: 5. This chain's CDR3 is CASRTTSGSSYEQYF. CDR3 in DNA: TGTGCCAGCAGAACCACTAGCGGGAGTTCCTACGAGCAGTACTTC.

This chain uses TRBV9 with TRBJ2-1; D perhaps matches TRBD2 (6 bases). Germline V gene data show CDR1 as SGDLS and CDR2 as YYNGEE. V lost 4 bases and J lost 2, with 16 bases in between. This CDR3 comprises 16 residues. This chain's CDR3 is CASSSPAGSPYNEQFF. CDR3 in DNA: TGTGCCAGCAGCTCACCAGCGGGCTCTCCCTACAATGAGCAGTTCTTC.

The J gene is TRBJ2-5, the V gene TRBV6-2 or TRBV6-3, with 8 positions matching TRBD2. Trimming cost V 4 bases and J 4 bases; bases outside gene matches: 5. The germline gives CDR1 MNHEY, CDR2 SVGEGT. The CDR3 extends over 14 amino acids. This chain's CDR3 is CASSFVSGGETQYF. CDR3 nucleotide sequence: TGTGCCAGCAGTTTTGTGAGCGGGGGAGAGACCCAGTACTTC.

CDR3 loop: CSASRTSGTITDTQYF. The CDR3 bases are TGCAGTGCTAGTAGGACTAGCGGAACTATCACAGATACGCAGTATTTT. The chain is built from TRBV20-1 and TRBJ2-3, with 10 bases identical to TRBD2. Germline CDR1 and CDR2: DFQATT and SNEGSKA (reference sequence). This CDR3 has 16 residues. Trimming at V came to 3 bases and at J to 2 bases, leaving 8 bases not matched to a gene.

J is TRBJ1-6 and V is TRBV28; D perhaps matches TRBD1 (6 bases). V lost 9 bases to trimming and J lost 9 bases, with 15 bases between them. CDR1 and CDR2 from the germline V gene are MDHEN and SYDVKM. The CDR3 length is 13 residues. The CDR3 nucleotides read TGTGCCAGTACTACAGGGAAGGTTTCACCCCTCCACTTT. The encoded protein is CASTTGKVSPLHF.

This chain links TRBV28 with TRBJ2-7; TRBD1 matches 8 bases. Germline trimming cut 2 bases from V and 0 bases from J; bases unmatched to any gene: 3. The CDR3 has 15 amino acids. Germline CDR1 and CDR2: MDHEN and SYDVKM. The CDR3 DNA sequence: TGTGCCAGCAGTTTAACAGGGGGAATCTCCTACGAGCAGTACTTC. Protein: CASSLTGGISYEQYF.

The gene calls are TRBV2 and TRBJ1-3; D is uncertain. The CDR3 length is 14 residues. Germline V gene data show CDR1 as SNHLY and CDR2 as FYNNEI. Trimming removed 4 bases from V and 9 bases from J, with 16 bases in between. The chain's CDR3 is CASSGGQAGGTIYF. DNA for the CDR3: TGTGCCAGCAGTGGTGGGCAGGCCGGTGGCACCATATATTTT.

J is TRBJ1-2 and V is TRBV2, with D perhaps matching TRBD1 (5 bases). The CDR3 runs 12 residues. Per the germline V gene, CDR1 is SNHLY and CDR2 is FYNNEI. Trimming took off 9 bases at V and 5 bases at J, with 13 bases between the two ends. CDR3 loop: CASTGREYGYTF. CDR3 sequence (DNA): TGTGCCAGTACGGGACGGGAGTATGGCTACACCTTC.

The V call is TRBV28, the J call TRBJ1-4; TRBD1 matches at 7 bases. This CDR3 is 17 amino acids long. The germline gives CDR1 MDHEN, CDR2 SYDVKM. Unmatched junction bases numbered 5, after V lost 1 base and J lost 0 bases. CDR3 sequence: CASSLFDRDATNEKLFF. The CDR3 DNA sequence: TGTGCCAGCAGTTTATTCGACAGGGATGCAACTAATGAAAAACTGTTTTTT.

The chain combines TRBV5-4 with TRBJ2-1, with 11 bases identical to TRBD2. V shed 2 bases, J shed 4 bases, and the junction held 14 bases outside the gene matches. The CDR3 covers 19 residues. CDR1 SGHNT and CDR2 YYREEE come from the germline V gene (reference sequence). This CDR3 reads CASSFRVSGLAAKYNEQFF. The CDR3 nucleotides are TGTGCCAGCAGCTTCAGAGTTTCGGGACTAGCGGCAAAATACAATGAGCAGTTCTTC.

The J gene is TRBJ1-1, the V gene TRBV18, with a possible D match to TRBD1 (5 bases). This CDR3 region has 15 residues. Germline V gives CDR1 KGHSH, CDR2 LQKENI. Trimming took off 4 bases at V and 3 bases at J, with 15 bases between the two ends. CDR3 DNA sequence: TGTGCCAGCTCACTCCTGGGAGGACACGACACTGAAGCTTTCTTT. It encodes CASSLLGGHDTEAFF.

On this clone: The sample has other DNA sequences that encode this CDR3 too. The chain has TRBV18 and TRBJ2-7; the match to TRBD1 covers 9 bases. CDR1 is KGHSH and CDR2 is LQKENI in the germline V gene. V lost 0 bases, J lost 1 base, and 1 base stayed unmatched. The CDR3 has 15 residues. CDR3 sequence: CASSPPGQGSYEQYF. DNA for the CDR3: TGTGCCAGCTCACCACCGGGACAGGGATCCTACGAGCAGTACTTC.

This clone was observed a single time. CDR3 nucleotide sequence: TGCGCCAGCAGCCCGTCGGGACTAGCGGACTACTCCTACAATGAGCAGTTCTTC. This sequence encodes CASSPSGLADYSYNEQFF. J is TRBJ2-1 and V is TRBV4-1, with TRBD2 identical over 11 bases. The CDR3 runs to 18 residues. In germline, CDR1 is MGHRA, CDR2 YSYEKL. With 4 bases clipped from V and 0 bases from J, the junction kept 8 bases outside the gene matches.

The chain recombines TRBV2 with TRBJ1-1; 7 bases map to TRBD1. The ends lost 5 bases at V and 1 base at J; junction bases unmatched: 10. Germline V gives CDR1 SNHLY, CDR2 FYNNEI. The CDR3 runs to 16 residues. CDR3 amino acids: CASSPWRGQENTEAFF. In DNA form, the CDR3 reads TGTGCCAGCAGTCCGTGGCGCGGACAGGAGAACACTGAAGCTTTCTTT. Full variable domain (rest looked up from reference TRBV2 and TRBJ1-1): EPEVTQTPSHQVTQMGQEVILRCVPISNHLYFYWYRQILGQKVEFLVSFYNNEISEKSEIFDDQFSVERPDGSNFTLKIRSTKLEDSAMYFCASSPWRGQENTEAFFGQGTRLTVV.

This clone was counted a single time. This chain joins TRBV7-8 and TRBJ1-3, with D possibly being TRBD1 (5 bases). Germline V CDR1 and CDR2: SGHVS, FQNEAQ. Trimming removed 11 bases at V and 0 bases at J, with 14 bases between. This CDR3 contains 14 residues. For the CDR3, the DNA is TGTGCCTCCGGGGGGTCGAGCTCTGGAAACACCATATATTTT. Translated, it gives CASGGSSSGNTIYF.

This clone has a handful of counts. This rearrangement joins TRBV11-2 to TRBJ2-7, with D tentatively TRBD1 (5 bases). Per germline, CDR1 SGHAT and CDR2 FQNNGV. The CDR3 consists of 13 residues. The V and J ends lost 5 bases and 3 bases respectively, with 11 bases between them. CDR3 nucleotides: TGTGCCAGCAGCCAAGGGGCGTACTACGAGCAGTACTTC. This translates into CASSQGAYYEQYF. Full variable domain (rest looked up from reference TRBV11-2 and TRBJ2-7): EAGVAQSPRYKIIEKRQSVAFWCNPISGHATLYWYQQILGQGPKLLIQFQNNGVVDDSQLPKDRFSAERLKGVDSTLKIQPAKLEDSAVYLCASSQGAYYEQYFGPGTRLTVT.

This chain joins TRBV27 and TRBJ2-1, with 7 nucleotides matching TRBD1. The CDR3 contains 14 residues. V was pared by 4 bases and J by 5 bases, with 5 bases of the junction left unmatched. Germline values: CDR1 MNHEY, CDR2 SMNVEV (reference sequence). The CDR3 bases are TGTGCCAGCAGTTATGGACAGGACCACAATGAGCAGTTCTTC. It specifies CASSYGQDHNEQFF.

This rearrangement joins TRBV27 to TRBJ1-1, with a possible D match to TRBD1 (6 bases). The V end was cut by 6 bases, the J end by 0 bases, with 17 bases between. CDR3 length: 16 residues. Germline V CDR1 and CDR2: MNHEY, SMNVEV (reference sequence). CDR3 region: CASRVGTTEMNTEAFF. For the CDR3, the DNA is TGTGCCAGCAGAGTAGGGACAACCGAAATGAACACTGAAGCTTTCTTT.

This rearrangement joins TRBV19 to TRBJ2-7, with TRBD1 as a possible D gene (5 bases). Germline CDR1 reads LNHDA; CDR2 reads SQIVND (reference sequence). There are 15 residues in the CDR3. V lost 3 bases and J 3 bases, leaving 15 bases between the germline ends. The CDR3 spells CASSIGHGADYEQYF. The CDR3 bases are TGTGCCAGTAGTATTGGACACGGCGCTGACTACGAGCAGTACTTC.

The chain combines TRBV10-3 with TRBJ2-7, with no clear D. This CDR3 region has 14 residues. V was trimmed by 9 bases and J by 2 bases, leaving 17 bases between them. Germline V gives CDR1 ENHRY, CDR2 SYGVKD. The CDR3 DNA reads as TGTGCCATTACACGATCAGATTTCCCCTACGAGCAGTACTTC. It specifies CAITRSDFPYEQYF.